Listed below are T cell receptor beta chains from one sample, sequenced in a study of shared clonotypes between healthy human individuals. Profiled with immunoSEQ multiplex PCR; TCRdb holds only in-frame clones, not every one. The sample yields some 1 million clones, approximately 70% seen once. Input material: memory CD4+ T cells sorted from blood. These receptors originate from a man between 18 and 35 years old in good health. CDR3s include the opening cysteine and the closing phenylalanine or tryptophan. D genes are given only for firm matches. Expanded clones get a size class; other rows say once, few or many, or leave the size out.

>NA|TRBV21-1|TRBJ2-4|few
CASPQGGQLAKNIQYF
TGTGCCAGCCCCCAAGGAGGACAATTAGCCAAAAACATTCAGTACTTC
>NA|TRBV5-5|TRBJ2-6|NA
CASSSVGSGANVLTF
TGTGCCAGCAGCTCTGTGGGTTCTGGGGCCAACGTCCTGACTTTC
>NA|TRBV5-4|TRBJ1-1|few
CASSFGMKGLDEAFF
TGTGCCAGCAGCTTTGGGATGAAGGGCCTCGATGAAGCTTTCTTT
>NA|TRBV30|TRBJ1-5|NA
CAWSPNGQGQRQPQHF
TGTGCCTGGAGCCCCAACGGGCAGGGTCAGCGGCAGCCCCAGCATTTT
>TRBD1|TRBV5-6|TRBJ1-4|NA
CASSLRTGVGEKLFF
TGTGCCAGCAGCTTGCGGACAGGGGTGGGTGAAAAACTGTTTTTT
>NA|TRBV7-8|TRBJ1-1|NA
CASSLVSGSTEAFF
TGTGCCAGCAGCTTAGTTTCAGGTAGCACTGAAGCTTTCTTT
>TRBD2|TRBV7-2|TRBJ2-4|NA
CASSLASSGGLAKNIQYF
TGTGCCAGCAGCTTAGCCTCTAGCGGGGGCCTAGCCAAAAACATTCAGTACTTC
>NA|TRBV5-1|TRBJ2-2|NA
CASSLRAHTGELFF
TGCGCCAGCAGCCTGCGGGCGCACACCGGGGAGCTGTTTTTT
>TRBD2|TRBV5-4|TRBJ2-5|NA
CASSLKLAGQETQYF
TGTGCCAGCAGTTTAAAGCTAGCGGGACAAGAGACCCAGTACTTC
>NA|TRBV5-1|TRBJ2-5|NA
CASSLGLVESQETQYF
TGCGCCAGCAGCTTGGGCCTAGTCGAAAGTCAAGAGACCCAGTACTTC
>NA|TRBV7-9|TRBJ2-3|NA
CASSSKTSTDTQYF
TGTGCCAGCAGCTCTAAGACTAGCACAGATACGCAGTATTTT
>NA|TRBV5-4|TRBJ1-1|NA
CASSLNGRDTEAFF
TGTGCCAGCAGCTTAAACGGACGGGACACTGAAGCTTTCTTT
>TRBD1|TRBV19|TRBJ2-7|many
CASSSRDRGYEQYF
TGTGCCAGTAGTAGCCGGGACAGGGGATACGAGCAGTACTTC
>NA|TRBV7-2|TRBJ2-6|once
CASSPWSSGANVLTF
TGTGCCAGCAGCCCCTGGAGCTCTGGGGCCAACGTCCTGACTTTC
>TRBD1|TRBV29-1|TRBJ1-2|NA
CSVGQGTIDNYGYTF
TGCAGCGTCGGACAGGGGACCATCGATAACTATGGCTACACCTTC